This TCR beta chain was found in a study of blood T cell repertoires in COVID-19. The wider study: Collection of acute and convalescent COVID-19 samples took place in the United States, Italy and Spain. T cells, B-cell-depleted T cells, or PBMCs supplied cDNA or gDNA.

V lost 7 bases to trimming and J lost 5 bases; unmatched junction nucleotides: 7. Germline values: CDR1 LNHDA, CDR2 SQIVND (reference sequence). There are 14 residues in the CDR3. Those enrolled in Seattle joined during active infection and were followed longitudinally afterward. Per the authors' pipeline: Estimation of nucleated cell counts relied on the amplification of reference gene primers. Assay used: immunoSEQ multiplex PCR; TCRdb lists only in-frame clones, some missing. That table supplies the V and J calls and clone size; D and trimming were determined from the DNA. Of about 180,000 clones listed, roughly 77% are singletons.

Sequencing was performed on peripheral blood. The receptor was isolated from a woman aged 80 or older with COVID-19, enrolled during active disease. The chain links TRBV19 to TRBJ2-1, with 8 nucleotides matching TRBD2. CDR3 protein: CASTGTRWNNEQFF. CDR3 coding DNA: TGTGCCAGTACAGGGACTAGATGGAACAATGAGCAGTTCTTC.